Below are 10 T cell receptor beta chains sequenced from a single sample in a study of CD8+ T cells in alopecia areata. RNA was isolated and reverse transcribed to cDNA, the sequencing template. The protocol was immunoSEQ multiplex PCR, while the TCRdb copy is restricted to in-frame clones and leaves out a portion. The sample yields some 120,000 clones, roughly 54% seen once. Specimen: CD4+ T cells sorted from blood, collected at week 0. The receptors were sampled from a human donor with alopecia areata.

The chain combines TRBV7-2 with TRBJ1-5; 10 bases line up with TRBD1. Germline V gene data show CDR1 as SGHTA and CDR2 as FQGNSA. The trim removed 5 bases at V and 2 bases at J, leaving 3 bases unmatched. This CDR3 has 15 residues. The CDR3 DNA follows: TGTGCCAGCAGCAACGGACAGGGGGGCAATCAGCCCCAGCATTTT. It yields the protein CASSNGQGGNQPQHF.

This clone was detected only once. The gene calls are TRBV5-1 and TRBJ2-1; a possible D gene is TRBD1 (5 bases). The germline V gene encodes CDR1 SGHRS and CDR2 YFSETQ. The CDR3 runs to 15 residues. With 5 bases removed from V and 5 bases from J, the gap between germline ends came to 17 bases. CDR3 sequence: CASSYSGMENNEQFF. The DNA for the CDR3 is TGCGCCAGCAGTTATTCAGGGATGGAGAACAATGAGCAGTTCTTC.

Concerning this clone itself: This CDR3 is also generated by other DNA sequences in the sample. This chain joins TRBV7-2 and TRBJ2-7; D is unresolved. CDR3 length equals 14 residues. Germline lookup yields CDR1 SGHTA and CDR2 FQGNSA. V dropped 1 base and J dropped 0 bases, with 7 bases sitting between them. As DNA, the CDR3 is TGTGCCAGCAGCTTAGGAATAGGCTCCTACGAGCAGTACTTC. Encoded protein: CASSLGIGSYEQYF.

In DNA, the CDR3 is TGTGCCAGCAGCTTATGGACAGGAACTGGAAACACCATATATTTT. Its translation is CASSLWTGTGNTIYF. The chain employs TRBV7-2 and TRBJ1-3, with 7 bases identical to TRBD1. After removal of 2 bases from V and 2 bases from J, the junction contained 3 bases not matched to a gene. The CDR3 totals 15 residues. Germline V gene lookup returns CDR1 SGHTA and CDR2 FQGNSA.

The V call is TRBV4-1, the J call TRBJ2-3; 9 bases map to TRBD1. Unmatched junction bases numbered 7, after V lost 0 bases and J lost 6 bases. Germline CDR1 is MGHRA and CDR2 is YSYEKL. The CDR3 covers 16 residues. CDR3 nucleotides: TGCGCCAGCAGCCAAGAAGGCGGGACAGGGTGGGATACGCAGTATTTT. Residues: CASSQEGGTGWDTQYF.

This CDR3 reads CASSDGLAVNNEQFF. The CDR3 coding sequence is TGCGCCAGCAGCGATGGACTAGCGGTAAACAATGAGCAGTTCTTC. This sequence joins TRBV5-1 and TRBJ2-1, with TRBD2 identical over 10 bases. Germline assignment: CDR1 SGHRS and CDR2 YFSETQ. With 4 bases clipped from V and 5 bases from J, the junction kept 6 bases outside the gene matches. The CDR3 totals 15 residues.

This clone is medium-sized by share. The chain carries TRBV2 and TRBJ2-6; a weak D match, TRBD1 (6 bases). The CDR3 spans 16 residues. Germline V gene data show CDR1 as SNHLY and CDR2 as FYNNEI. V was shortened by 8 bases and J by 0 bases, with 14 bases between the two germline ends. The CDR3 DNA follows: TGTGCCAGCGCGGAGAACAGGGCCTCTGGGGCCAACGTCCTGACTTTC. Protein product: CASAENRASGANVLTF.

This chain connects TRBV5-6 to TRBJ2-5; possible D gene TRBD1, 6 bases. Germline V gene lookup returns CDR1 SGHDT and CDR2 YYEEEE. V was shortened by 4 bases and J by 3 bases, with 28 bases between the two germline ends. This CDR3 region has 19 residues. The CDR3 sequence: CASSRPNTGILVREETQYF. In DNA form, the CDR3 reads TGTGCCAGCAGCCGTCCTAATACAGGGATTTTAGTGAGAGAAGAGACCCAGTACTTC.

This clone appeared once. The chain recombines TRBV30 with TRBJ1-4, with D unresolved. The V gene's germline CDR1 is GTSNPN and CDR2 SVGIG (reference sequence). The CDR3 sequence is 18 residues long. The V gene lost 2 bases and the J gene lost 6 bases, with 25 bases spanning the gap. CDR3 sequence reads: CAWSLAGNDRLMDEKLFF. The CDR3 DNA reads as TGTGCCTGGAGTTTAGCTGGGAACGATAGGCTGATGGATGAAAAACTGTTTTTT. The whole variable domain, remainder taken from reference TRBV30 and TRBJ1-4, is SQTIHQWPATLVQPVGSPLSLECTVEGTSNPNLYWYRQAAGRGLQLLFYSVGIGQISSEVPQNLSASRPQDRQFILSSKKLLLSDSGFYLCAWSLAGNDRLMDEKLFFGSGTQLSVL.

The J gene is TRBJ2-7, the V gene TRBV7-2, with D possibly matching TRBD1 (6 bases). V was pared by 3 bases and J by 2 bases, with 11 bases between. Looked up from germline, CDR1 is SGHTA and CDR2 is FQGNSA. The CDR3 contains 14 residues. DNA for the CDR3: TGTGCCAGCAGCTTTGTGAAGGGGGCCTACGAGCAGTACTTC. As protein: CASSFVKGAYEQYF.